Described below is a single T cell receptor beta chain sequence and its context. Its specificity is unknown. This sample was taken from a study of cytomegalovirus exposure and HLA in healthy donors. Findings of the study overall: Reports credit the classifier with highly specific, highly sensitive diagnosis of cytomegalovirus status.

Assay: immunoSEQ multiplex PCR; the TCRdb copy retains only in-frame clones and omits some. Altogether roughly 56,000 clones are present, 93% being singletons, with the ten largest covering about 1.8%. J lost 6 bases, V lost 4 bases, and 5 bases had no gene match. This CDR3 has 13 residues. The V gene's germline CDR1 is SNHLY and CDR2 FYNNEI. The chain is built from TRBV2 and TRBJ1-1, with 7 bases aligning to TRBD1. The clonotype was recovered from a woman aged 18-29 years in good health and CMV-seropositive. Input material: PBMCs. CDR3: CASSGTGGAEAFF. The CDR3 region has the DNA TGTGCCAGCAGTGGGACAGGAGGAGCTGAAGCTTTCTTT.